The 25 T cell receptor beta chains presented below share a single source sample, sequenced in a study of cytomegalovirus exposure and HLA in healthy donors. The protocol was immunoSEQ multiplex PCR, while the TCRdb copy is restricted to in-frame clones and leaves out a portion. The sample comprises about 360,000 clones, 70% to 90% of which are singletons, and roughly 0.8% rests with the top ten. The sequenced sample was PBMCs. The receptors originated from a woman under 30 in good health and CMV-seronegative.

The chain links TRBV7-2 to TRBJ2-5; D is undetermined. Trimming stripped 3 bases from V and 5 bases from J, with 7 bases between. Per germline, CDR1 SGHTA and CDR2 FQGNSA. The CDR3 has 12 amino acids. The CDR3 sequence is CASSLNRETQYF. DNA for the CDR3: TGTGCCAGCAGCTTGAATCGGGAGACCCAGTACTTC.

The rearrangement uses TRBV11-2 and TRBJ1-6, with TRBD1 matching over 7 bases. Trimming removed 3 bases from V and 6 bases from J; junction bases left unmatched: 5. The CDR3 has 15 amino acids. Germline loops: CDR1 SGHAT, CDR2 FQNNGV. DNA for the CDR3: TGTGCCAGCAGCTTGTCACAGGGGTTTAATTCACCCCTCCACTTT. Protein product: CASSLSQGFNSPLHF.

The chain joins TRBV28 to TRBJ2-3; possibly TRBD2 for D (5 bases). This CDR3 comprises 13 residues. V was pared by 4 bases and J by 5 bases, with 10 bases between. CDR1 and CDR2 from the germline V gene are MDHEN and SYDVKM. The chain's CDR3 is CASSSEGRDTQYF. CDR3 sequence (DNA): TGTGCCAGCAGTTCCGAGGGCCGAGATACGCAGTATTTT.

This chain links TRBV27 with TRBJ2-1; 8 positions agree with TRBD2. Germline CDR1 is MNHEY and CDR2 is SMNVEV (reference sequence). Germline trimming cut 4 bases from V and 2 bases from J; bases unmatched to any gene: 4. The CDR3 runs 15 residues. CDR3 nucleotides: TGTGCCAGCAGTTCAGAGCGGGAGACCTACAATGAGCAGTTCTTC. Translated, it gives CASSSERETYNEQFF.

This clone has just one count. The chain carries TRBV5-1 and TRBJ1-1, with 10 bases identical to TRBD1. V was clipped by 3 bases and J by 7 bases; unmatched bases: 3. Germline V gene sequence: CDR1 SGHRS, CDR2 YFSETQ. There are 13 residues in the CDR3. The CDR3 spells CASSYGTGVEAFF. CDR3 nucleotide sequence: TGCGCCAGCAGCTATGGGACAGGGGTTGAAGCTTTCTTT.

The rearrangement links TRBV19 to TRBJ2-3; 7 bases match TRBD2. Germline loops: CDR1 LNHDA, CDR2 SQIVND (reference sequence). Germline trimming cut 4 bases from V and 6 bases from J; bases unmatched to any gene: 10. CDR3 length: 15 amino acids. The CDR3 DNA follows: TGTGCCAGTAGTACCGCTAGCGGATTCTCTGATACGCAGTATTTT. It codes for CASSTASGFSDTQYF.

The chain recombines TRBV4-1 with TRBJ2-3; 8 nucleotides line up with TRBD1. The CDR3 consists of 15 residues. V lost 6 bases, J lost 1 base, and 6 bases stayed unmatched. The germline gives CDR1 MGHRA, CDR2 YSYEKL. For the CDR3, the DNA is TGCGCCAGCAGACCGACGGGACAGGGCACAGATACGCAGTATTTT. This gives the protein CASRPTGQGTDTQYF.

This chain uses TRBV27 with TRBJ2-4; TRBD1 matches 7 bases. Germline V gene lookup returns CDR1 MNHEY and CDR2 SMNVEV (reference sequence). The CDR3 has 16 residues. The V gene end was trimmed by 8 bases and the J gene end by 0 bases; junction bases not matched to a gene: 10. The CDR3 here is CASGSGTAKAKNIQYF. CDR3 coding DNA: TGTGCCAGCGGCTCCGGGACAGCTAAAGCCAAAAACATTCAGTACTTC.

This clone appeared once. CDR3 DNA: TGTGCCAGCTCGCAACTAAGGACGGGGGGCACCGGGGAGCTGTTTTTT. Its protein is CASSQLRTGGTGELFF. The chain has TRBV18 and TRBJ2-2; 7 bases agree with TRBD2. The CDR3 totals 16 residues. CDR1 KGHSH and CDR2 LQKENI come from the germline V gene. Losses at the gene ends were 6 bases for V and 4 bases for J; bases not matched to a gene: 11.

CDR3 coding DNA: TGTGCCAGCAGCCAAGATCTTCAGCGGGGGGGAAATGAGCAGTTCTTC. Protein: CASSQDLQRGGNEQFF. The chain has TRBV4-2 and TRBJ2-1, with 10 nucleotides matching TRBD2. J lost 7 bases, V lost 0 bases, and 6 bases had no gene match. Looked up from germline, CDR1 is LGHNA and CDR2 is YNFKEQ. The CDR3 covers 16 residues.

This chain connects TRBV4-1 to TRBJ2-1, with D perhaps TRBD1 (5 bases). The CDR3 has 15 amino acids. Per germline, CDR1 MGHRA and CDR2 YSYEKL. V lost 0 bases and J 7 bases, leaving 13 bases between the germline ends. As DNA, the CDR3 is TGCGCCAGCAGCCAAGAGGAGTATCAGGGTAATGAGCAGTTCTTC. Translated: CASSQEEYQGNEQFF.

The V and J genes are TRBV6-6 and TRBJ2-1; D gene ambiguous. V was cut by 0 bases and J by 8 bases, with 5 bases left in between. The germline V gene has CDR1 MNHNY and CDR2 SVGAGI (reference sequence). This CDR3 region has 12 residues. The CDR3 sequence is CASSYSSDEQFF. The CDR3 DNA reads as TGTGCCAGCAGTTACTCGAGCGATGAGCAGTTCTTC.

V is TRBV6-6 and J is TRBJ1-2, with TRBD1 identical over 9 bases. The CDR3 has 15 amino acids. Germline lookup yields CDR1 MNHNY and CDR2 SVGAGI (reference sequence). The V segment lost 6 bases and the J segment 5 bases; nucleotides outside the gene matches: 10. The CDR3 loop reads CASSFRDRVWYGYTF. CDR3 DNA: TGTGCCAGCAGCTTCCGGGACAGGGTATGGTATGGCTACACCTTC.

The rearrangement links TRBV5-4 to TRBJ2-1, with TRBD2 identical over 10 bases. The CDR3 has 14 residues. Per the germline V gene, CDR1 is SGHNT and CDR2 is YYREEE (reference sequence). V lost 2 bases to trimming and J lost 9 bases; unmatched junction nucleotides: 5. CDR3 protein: CASSLSGGAREQFF. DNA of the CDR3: TGTGCCAGCAGCTTAAGCGGGGGGGCCCGTGAGCAGTTCTTC.

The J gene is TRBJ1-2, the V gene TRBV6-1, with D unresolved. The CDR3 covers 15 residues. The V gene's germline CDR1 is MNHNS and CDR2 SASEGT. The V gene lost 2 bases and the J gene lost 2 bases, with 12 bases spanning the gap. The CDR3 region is CASSELRLENYGYTF. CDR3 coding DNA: TGTGCCAGCAGTGAACTCCGCCTAGAAAACTATGGCTACACCTTC.

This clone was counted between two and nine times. In nucleotides, the CDR3 is TGTGCCAGCAGGCTCGGGTACACTGAAGCTTTCTTT. Its translation is CASRLGYTEAFF. The chain has TRBV28 and TRBJ1-1; no reliable D call. Germline CDR1 MDHEN, CDR2 SYDVKM. The CDR3 extends over 12 amino acids. V was pared by 6 bases and J by 3 bases, with 8 bases between. Together with reference TRBV28 and TRBJ1-1, the CDR3 gives the full variable domain: DVKVTQSSRYLVKRTGEKVFLECVQDMDHENMFWYRQDPGLGLRLIYFSYDVKMKEKGDIPEGYSVSREKKERFSLILESASTNQTSMYLCASRLGYTEAFFGQGTRLTVV.

Here the CDR3 reads CASSHSLAGGHGSYNEQFF. The CDR3 DNA reads as TGCGCCAGCAGCCATTCACTAGCGGGGGGCCACGGCTCCTACAATGAGCAGTTCTTC. The chain links TRBV4-1 to TRBJ2-1; 12 bases line up with TRBD2. In germline, CDR1 is MGHRA, CDR2 YSYEKL. CDR3 length: 19 residues. V dropped 3 bases and J dropped 0; count of bases not matched to a gene: 9.

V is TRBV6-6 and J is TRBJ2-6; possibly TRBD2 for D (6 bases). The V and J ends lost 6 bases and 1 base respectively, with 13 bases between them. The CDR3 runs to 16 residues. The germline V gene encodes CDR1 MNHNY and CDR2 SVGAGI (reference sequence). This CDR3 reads CASRSRGGSGANVLTF. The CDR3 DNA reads TGTGCCAGCAGGTCGCGGGGCGGATCTGGGGCCAACGTCCTGACTTTC.

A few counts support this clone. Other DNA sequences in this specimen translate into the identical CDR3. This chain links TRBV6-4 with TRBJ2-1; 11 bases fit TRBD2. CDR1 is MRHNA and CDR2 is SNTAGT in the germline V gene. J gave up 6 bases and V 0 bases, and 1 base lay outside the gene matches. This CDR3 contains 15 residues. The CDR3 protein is CASSDSSGGANEQFF. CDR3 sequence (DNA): TGTGCCAGCAGTGACTCTAGCGGGGGGGCCAATGAGCAGTTCTTC.

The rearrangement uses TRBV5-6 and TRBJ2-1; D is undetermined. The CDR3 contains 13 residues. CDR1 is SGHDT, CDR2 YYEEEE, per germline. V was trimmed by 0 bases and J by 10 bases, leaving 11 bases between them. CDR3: CASSLVVGREQFF. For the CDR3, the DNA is TGTGCCAGCAGCTTGGTGGTTGGCAGGGAGCAGTTCTTC.

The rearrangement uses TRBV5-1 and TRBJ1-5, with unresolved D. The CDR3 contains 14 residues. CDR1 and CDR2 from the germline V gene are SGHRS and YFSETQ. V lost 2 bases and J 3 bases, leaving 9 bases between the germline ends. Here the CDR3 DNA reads TGCGCCAGCAGCTTTACACCTGACAATCAGCCCCAGCATTTT. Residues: CASSFTPDNQPQHF.

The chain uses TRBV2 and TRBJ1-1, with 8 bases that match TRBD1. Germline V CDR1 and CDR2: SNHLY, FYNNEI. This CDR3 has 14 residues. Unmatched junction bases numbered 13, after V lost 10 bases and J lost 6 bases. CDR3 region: CAIHRTGRYAEAFF. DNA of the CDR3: TGTGCCATCCACCGGACAGGGCGGTACGCTGAAGCTTTCTTT.

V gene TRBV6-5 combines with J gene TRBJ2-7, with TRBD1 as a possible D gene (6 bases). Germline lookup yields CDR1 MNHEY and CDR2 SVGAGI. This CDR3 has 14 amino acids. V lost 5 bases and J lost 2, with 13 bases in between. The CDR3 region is CASSQWTATYEQYF. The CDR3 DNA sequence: TGTGCCAGCAGTCAATGGACAGCAACCTACGAGCAGTACTTC.

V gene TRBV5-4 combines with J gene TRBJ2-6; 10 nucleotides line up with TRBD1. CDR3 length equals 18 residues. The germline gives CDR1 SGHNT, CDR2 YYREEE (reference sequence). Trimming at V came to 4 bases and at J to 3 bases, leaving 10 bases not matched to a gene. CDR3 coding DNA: TGTGCCAGCAGCCGAGCGACAGGGGGCGGAGGTGGGGCCAACGTCCTGACTTTC. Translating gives CASSRATGGGGGANVLTF.

The chain's CDR3 is CASSFEGANSPLHF. CDR3 sequence (DNA): TGTGCCAGCAGCTTCGAGGGGGCGAATTCACCCCTCCACTTT. The rearrangement joins TRBV5-4 to TRBJ1-6, with TRBD1 identical over 7 bases. The CDR3 loop spans 14 amino acids. J was trimmed by 7 bases and V by 2 bases; bases with no gene match: 3. Germline V gene sequence: CDR1 SGHNT, CDR2 YYREEE (reference sequence).